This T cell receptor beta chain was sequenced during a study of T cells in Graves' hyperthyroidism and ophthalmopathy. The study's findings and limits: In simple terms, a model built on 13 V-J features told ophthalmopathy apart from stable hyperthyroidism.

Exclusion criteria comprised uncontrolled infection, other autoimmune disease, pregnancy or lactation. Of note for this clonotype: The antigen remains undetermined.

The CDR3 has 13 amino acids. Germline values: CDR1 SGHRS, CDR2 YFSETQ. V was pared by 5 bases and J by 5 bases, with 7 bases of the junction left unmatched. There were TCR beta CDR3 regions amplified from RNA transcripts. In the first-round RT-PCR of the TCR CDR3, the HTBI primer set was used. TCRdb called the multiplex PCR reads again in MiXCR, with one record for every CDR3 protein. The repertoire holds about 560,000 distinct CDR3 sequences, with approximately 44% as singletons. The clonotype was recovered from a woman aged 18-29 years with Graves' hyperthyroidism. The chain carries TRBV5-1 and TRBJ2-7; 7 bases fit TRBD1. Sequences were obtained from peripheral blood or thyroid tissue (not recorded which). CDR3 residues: CASRLTGDHEQYF. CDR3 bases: TGCGCCAGCAGGCTTACAGGGGACCACGAGCAGTACTTC.